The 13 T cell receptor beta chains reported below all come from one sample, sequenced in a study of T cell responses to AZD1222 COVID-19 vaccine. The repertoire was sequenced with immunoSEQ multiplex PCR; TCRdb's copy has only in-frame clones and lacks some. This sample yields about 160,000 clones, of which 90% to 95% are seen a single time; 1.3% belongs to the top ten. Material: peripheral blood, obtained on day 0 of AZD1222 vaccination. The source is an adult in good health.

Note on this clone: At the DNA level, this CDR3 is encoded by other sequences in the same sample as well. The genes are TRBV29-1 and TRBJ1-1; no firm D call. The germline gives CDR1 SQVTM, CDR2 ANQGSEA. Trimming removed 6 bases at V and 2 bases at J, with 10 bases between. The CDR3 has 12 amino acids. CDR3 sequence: CSVGSPNTEAFF. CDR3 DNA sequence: TGCAGCGTGGGCTCTCCAAACACTGAAGCTTTCTTT.

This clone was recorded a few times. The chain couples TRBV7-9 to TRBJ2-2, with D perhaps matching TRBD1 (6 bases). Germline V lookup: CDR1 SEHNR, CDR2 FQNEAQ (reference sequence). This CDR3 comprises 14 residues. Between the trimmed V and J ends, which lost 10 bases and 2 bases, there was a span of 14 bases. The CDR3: CATPRTENTGELFF. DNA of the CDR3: TGTGCCACCCCCAGGACAGAAAACACCGGGGAGCTGTTTTTT.

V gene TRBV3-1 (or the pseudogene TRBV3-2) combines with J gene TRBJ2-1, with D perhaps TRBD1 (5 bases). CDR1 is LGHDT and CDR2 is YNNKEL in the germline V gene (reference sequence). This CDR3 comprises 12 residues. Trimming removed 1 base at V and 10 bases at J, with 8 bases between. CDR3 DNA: TGTGCCAGCAGCCAAGGGTCAGGGGAGCAGTTCTTC. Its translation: CASSQGSGEQFF.

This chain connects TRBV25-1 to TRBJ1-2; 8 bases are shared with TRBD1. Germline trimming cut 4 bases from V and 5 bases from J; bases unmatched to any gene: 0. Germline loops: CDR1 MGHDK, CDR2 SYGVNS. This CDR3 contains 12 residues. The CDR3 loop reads CASSGTGYGYTF. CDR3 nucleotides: TGTGCCAGCAGTGGGACAGGGTATGGCTACACCTTC.

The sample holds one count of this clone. The CDR3, as DNA: TGTGCCAGCAGTTATGGAGGCAGGGAAGAGACCCAGTACTTC. Its protein product is CASSYGGREETQYF. The rearrangement links TRBV6-2 or TRBV6-3 to TRBJ2-5; perhaps D is TRBD1 or TRBD2 (5 bases each). CDR1 is MNHEY, CDR2 SVGEGT, per germline. This CDR3 is built from 14 residues. V gave up 3 bases and J gave up 3 bases, with 11 bases separating them.

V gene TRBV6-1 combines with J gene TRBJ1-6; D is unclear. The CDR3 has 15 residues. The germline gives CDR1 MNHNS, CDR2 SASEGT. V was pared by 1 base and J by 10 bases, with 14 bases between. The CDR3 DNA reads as TGTGCCAGCAGTGAAGGGGGAGAAGCGGGATCACCCCTCCACTTT. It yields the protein CASSEGGEAGSPLHF.

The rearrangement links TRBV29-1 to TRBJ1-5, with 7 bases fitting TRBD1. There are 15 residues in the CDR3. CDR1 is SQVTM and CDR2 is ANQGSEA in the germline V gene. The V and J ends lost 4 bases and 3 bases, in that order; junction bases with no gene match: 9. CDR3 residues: CSVVVVGQHNQPQHF. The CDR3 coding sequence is TGCAGCGTTGTAGTTGTGGGACAGCACAATCAGCCCCAGCATTTT.

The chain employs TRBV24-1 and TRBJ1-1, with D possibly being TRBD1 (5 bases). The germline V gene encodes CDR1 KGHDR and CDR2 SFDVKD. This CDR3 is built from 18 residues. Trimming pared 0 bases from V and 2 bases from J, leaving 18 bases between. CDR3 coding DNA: TGTGCCACCAGTGATTTGCAAGGGGCGGAGGAGGGTAACACTGAAGCTTTCTTT. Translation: CATSDLQGAEEGNTEAFF.

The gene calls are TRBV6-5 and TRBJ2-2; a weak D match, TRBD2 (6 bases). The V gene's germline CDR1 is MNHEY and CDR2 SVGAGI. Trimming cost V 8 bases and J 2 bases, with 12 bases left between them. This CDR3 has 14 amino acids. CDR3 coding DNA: TGTGCCAGCCGCGCACTAGCCAACACCGGGGAGCTGTTTTTT. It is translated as CASRALANTGELFF.

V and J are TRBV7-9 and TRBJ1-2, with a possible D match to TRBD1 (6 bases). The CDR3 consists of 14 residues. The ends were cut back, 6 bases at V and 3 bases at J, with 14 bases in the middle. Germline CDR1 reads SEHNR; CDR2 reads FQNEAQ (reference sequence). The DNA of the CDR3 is TGTGCCAGCAGGTCGTCAGGGGCGGACTATGGCTACACCTTC. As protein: CASRSSGADYGYTF.

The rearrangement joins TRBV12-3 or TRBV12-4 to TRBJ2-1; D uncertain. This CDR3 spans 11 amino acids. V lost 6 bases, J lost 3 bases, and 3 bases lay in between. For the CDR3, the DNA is TGTGCCAGCAGGGACTACAATGAGCAGTTCTTC. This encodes CASRDYNEQFF.

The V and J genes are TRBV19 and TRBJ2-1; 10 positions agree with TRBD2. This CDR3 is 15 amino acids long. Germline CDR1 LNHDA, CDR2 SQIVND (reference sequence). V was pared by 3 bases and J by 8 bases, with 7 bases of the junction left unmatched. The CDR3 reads CASSISSGGTYEQFF. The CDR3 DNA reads TGTGCCAGTAGTATCTCTAGCGGGGGTACTTATGAGCAGTTCTTC.

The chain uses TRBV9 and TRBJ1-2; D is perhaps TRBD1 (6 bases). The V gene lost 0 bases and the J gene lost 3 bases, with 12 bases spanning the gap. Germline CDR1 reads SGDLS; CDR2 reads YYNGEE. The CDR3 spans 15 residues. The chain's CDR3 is CASSVGTAWDYGYTF. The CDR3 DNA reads TGTGCCAGCAGCGTAGGGACAGCCTGGGACTATGGCTACACCTTC.